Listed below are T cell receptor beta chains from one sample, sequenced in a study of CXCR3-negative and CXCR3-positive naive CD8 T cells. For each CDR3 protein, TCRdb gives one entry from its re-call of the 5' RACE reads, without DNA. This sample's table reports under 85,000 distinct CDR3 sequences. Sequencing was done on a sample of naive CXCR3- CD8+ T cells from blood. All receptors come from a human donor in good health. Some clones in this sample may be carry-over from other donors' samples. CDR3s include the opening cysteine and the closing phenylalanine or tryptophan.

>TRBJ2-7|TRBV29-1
CSVEGGDNVYEQYF
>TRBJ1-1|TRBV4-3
CASSQGWNTEAFF
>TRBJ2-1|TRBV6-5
CASTSEGGSAYNEQFF
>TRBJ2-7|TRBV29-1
CSVGQGDRYEQYF
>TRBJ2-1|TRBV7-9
CASSLVLAGSDSYNEQFF
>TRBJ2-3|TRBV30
CAWTPGGDTQYF
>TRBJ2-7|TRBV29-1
CSVRREPLYEQYF
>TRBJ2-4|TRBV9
CASSITGGASKNIQYF
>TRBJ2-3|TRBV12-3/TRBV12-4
CASSLSGQPTNTDTQYF
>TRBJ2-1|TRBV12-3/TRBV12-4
CASIPFAGGRYNEQFF
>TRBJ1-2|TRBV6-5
CASSYWEGSDYGYTF
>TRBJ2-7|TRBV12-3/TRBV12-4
CASSLGTTAYEQYF
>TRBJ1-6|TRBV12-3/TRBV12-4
CASSLGSYNSPLHF
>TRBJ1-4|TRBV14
CASSQEQALNEKLFF
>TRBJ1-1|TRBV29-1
CSVDPTGGTEAFF
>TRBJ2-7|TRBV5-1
CASSFKPDSPYEQYF
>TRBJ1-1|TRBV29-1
CSFWGPGDTEAFF
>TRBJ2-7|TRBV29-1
CSVVGGGLAATYEQYF
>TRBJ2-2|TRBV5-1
CASSLTGYPGELFF
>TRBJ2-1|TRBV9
CASSTGTTHYNEQFF
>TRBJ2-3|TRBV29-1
CSPRGGGTSTDTQYF
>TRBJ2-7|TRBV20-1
CSARWPQARNYEQYF
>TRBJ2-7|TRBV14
CASSQGQIGSYEQYF
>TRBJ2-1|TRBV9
CASQGHLGGANNEQFF
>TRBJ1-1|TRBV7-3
CASSFGQGNTEAFF
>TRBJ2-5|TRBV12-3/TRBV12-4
CASSLNTGGDQETQYF
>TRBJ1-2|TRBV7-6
CASSLTPGDVYGYTF
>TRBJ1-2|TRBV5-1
CASSSLPGGGYGYTF
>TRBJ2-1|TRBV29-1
CSVEGGVLSYNEQFF
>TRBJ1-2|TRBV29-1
CSVVRQGESGYTF
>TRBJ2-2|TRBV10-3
CAISESNTGELFF
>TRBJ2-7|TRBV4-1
CASSQDLGSGYEQYF
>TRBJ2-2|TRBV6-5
CASSQGSNANTGELFF
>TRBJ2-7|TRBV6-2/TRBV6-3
CASSYSSASEQYF
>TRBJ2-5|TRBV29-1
CSVGFGHQETQYF
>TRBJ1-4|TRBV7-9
CARGPGEKLFF
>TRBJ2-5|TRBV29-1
CSVEYMGGQETQYF
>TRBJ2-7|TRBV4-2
CASSQVALSGRSAYEQYF
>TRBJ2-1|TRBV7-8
CASSLRGIAGYNEQFF
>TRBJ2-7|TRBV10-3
CAISESGSYEQYF
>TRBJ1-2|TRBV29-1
CSVASTGGSYGYTF
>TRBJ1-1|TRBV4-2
CASSQGFTEAFF
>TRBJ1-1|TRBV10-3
CAIGGATEAFF
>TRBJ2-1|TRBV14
CASSRSGSLNEQFF
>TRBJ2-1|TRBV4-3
CASSQDRGRGLNEQFF
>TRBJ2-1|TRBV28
CASSLLASKSSYNEQFF
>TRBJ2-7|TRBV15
CATRDDRGSYEQYF
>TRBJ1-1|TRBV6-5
CASSYSTATEAFF
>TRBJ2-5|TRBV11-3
CASSFGSGETQYF
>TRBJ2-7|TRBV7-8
CASSLARSASNDEQYF
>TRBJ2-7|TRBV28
CASNPEGNSYEQYF
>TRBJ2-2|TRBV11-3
CASSLLPDTGELFF
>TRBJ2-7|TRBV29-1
CSVWTGPEQYF
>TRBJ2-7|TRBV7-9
CASSLLADPYEQYF
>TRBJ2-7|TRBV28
CASSSRLIRTGRSYEQYF
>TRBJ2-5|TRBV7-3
CASSPGLAGEETQYF
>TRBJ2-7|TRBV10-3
CAINGDSAHEQYF
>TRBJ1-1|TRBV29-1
CSVEDRRPEAFF
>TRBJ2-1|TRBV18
CASSIPPLREVGEQFF
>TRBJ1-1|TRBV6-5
CASSYSETGTGTEAFF